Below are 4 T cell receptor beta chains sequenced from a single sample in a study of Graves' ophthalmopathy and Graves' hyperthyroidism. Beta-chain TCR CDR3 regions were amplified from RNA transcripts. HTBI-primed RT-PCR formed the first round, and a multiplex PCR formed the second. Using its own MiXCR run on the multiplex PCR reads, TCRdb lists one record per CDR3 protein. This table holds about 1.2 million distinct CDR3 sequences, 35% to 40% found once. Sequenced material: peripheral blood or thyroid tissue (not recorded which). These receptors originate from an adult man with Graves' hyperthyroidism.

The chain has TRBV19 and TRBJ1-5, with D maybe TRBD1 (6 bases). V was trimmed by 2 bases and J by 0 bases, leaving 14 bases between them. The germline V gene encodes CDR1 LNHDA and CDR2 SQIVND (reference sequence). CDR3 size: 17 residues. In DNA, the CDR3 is TGTGCCAGTAGTATAACGTCGGGGACATATAGCAATCAGCCCCAGCATTTT. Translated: CASSITSGTYSNQPQHF.

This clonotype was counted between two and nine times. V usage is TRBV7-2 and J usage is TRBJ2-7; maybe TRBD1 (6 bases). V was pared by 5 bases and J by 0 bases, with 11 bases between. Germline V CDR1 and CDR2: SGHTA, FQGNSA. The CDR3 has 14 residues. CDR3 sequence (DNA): TGTGCCAGCAGCCAAAGACAGGTCTCCTACGAGCAGTACTTC. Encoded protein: CASSQRQVSYEQYF.

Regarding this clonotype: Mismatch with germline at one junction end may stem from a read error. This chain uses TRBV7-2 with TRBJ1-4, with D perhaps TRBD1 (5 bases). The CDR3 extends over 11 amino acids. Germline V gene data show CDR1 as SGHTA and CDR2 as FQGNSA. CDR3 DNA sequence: TGTGCCTGCAGCCGGGGGGAGAAACTGTTTTTT. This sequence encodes CACSRGEKLFF.

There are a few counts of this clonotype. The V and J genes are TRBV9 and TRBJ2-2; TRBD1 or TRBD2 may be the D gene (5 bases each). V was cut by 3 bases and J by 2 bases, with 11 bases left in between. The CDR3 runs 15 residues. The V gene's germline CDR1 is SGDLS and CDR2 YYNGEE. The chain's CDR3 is CASSAGTINTGELFF. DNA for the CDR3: TGTGCCAGCAGCGCCGGGACCATCAACACCGGGGAGCTGTTTTTT.